This T cell receptor (beta chain) derives from a study of blood T cell repertoires in COVID-19. Study-wide background: COVID-19 samples collected from the United States, Italy and Spain covered acute and convalescent phases.

Germline V gives CDR1 SGHVS, CDR2 FNYEAQ. This CDR3 spans 12 amino acids. The ends were cut back, 1 base at V and 7 bases at J, with 5 bases in the middle. In the study's own analysis: Nucleated cell number was recorded as an estimate derived from reference gene primer amplification. Method: immunoSEQ multiplex PCR; TCRdb's copy keeps in-frame clones and lacks some. The V and J calls and clone size were taken over from that table, and D and trimming were inferred from the DNA. The sample has about 20,000 clones, roughly 90% seen once. The origin of this receptor is a human donor in a cohort sampled during active COVID-19. This chain uses TRBV7-6 with TRBJ2-1; D remains ambiguous. The sample taken for sequencing was peripheral blood. The CDR3 is CASSLGANEQFF. The CDR3, as DNA: TGTGCCAGCAGCTTAGGCGCGAATGAGCAGTTCTTC.